This T cell receptor beta chain was documented in a study of blood T cell repertoires in COVID-19. Overall study context: There were acute and convalescent COVID-19 samples, and they came from the United States, Italy and Spain. Sources were T cells, B-cell-depleted T cells, or PBMCs; the material itself was cDNA or gDNA.

Enrollment of patients from Seattle took place during active infection, with longitudinal follow-up. In the study's own analysis: Quantification of nucleated cells was approximated via reference gene primer amplification. The method was immunoSEQ multiplex PCR; TCRdb's version includes in-frame clones alone and lacks a portion of them. The V and J calls and the clone size are those of that table, but D and trimming were determined from the DNA. The sample shows some 65,000 clones, 90% of them seen only once. The CDR3 totals 12 residues. CDR1 and CDR2 from the germline V gene are SGHNT and YYREEE (reference sequence). The V gene lost 7 bases and the J gene lost 5 bases, with 13 bases spanning the gap.

The sample consisted of peripheral blood. The V call is TRBV5-4, the J call TRBJ2-7; a weak D match, TRBD1 (6 bases). This TCR came from a man in his fifties with COVID-19, enrolled during active disease. CDR3 loop: CASGQWDDEQYF. CDR3 nucleotides: TGTGCCAGCGGACAGTGGGATGACGAGCAGTACTTC.